This T cell receptor beta chain was identified during a study of T cells in Graves' hyperthyroidism and ophthalmopathy. Across the whole study: Before any treatment, at initial diagnosis, peripheral blood was collected.

Exclusion followed for patients with uncontrolled infection, other autoimmune disease, pregnancy or lactation. Every diagnosis used clinical symptoms, serum thyroxine and TRAb, thyroid ultrasound and orbital computed tomography. Study results and limitations: Among clonotypes expanded in thyroid above 0.001, most were also found in blood.

Amplified TCR beta CDR3 regions came from RNA transcripts. With the HTBI primer set, the TCR CDR3 went through a first round of RT-PCR. TCRdb passed the multiplex PCR reads through MiXCR, listing each CDR3 protein once. The sample yields 700,000 or so distinct CDR3 sequences, less than 20% seen once. The table lists this clonotype with a few counts. Its antigen remains unidentified. The germline gives CDR1 LNHDA, CDR2 SQIVND (reference sequence). The CDR3 consists of 15 residues. V shed 5 bases, J shed 7 bases, and the junction held 6 bases outside the gene matches. The chain uses TRBV19 and TRBJ1-6; 9 nucleotides line up with TRBD1. The sample taken for sequencing was blood. The TCR was taken from a man younger than 35 with Graves' hyperthyroidism. CDR3 sequence reads: CASSPWDRENSPLHF. The CDR3 bases are TGTGCCAGTAGTCCCTGGGACAGGGAAAATTCACCCCTCCACTTT.